This T cell receptor (beta chain) was obtained from a study of shared clonotypes between healthy human individuals. Trimming left V 6 bases short and J 2 bases short, with 11 bases between. Germline CDR1 and CDR2: MNHEY and SVGAGI. This CDR3 spans 14 amino acids. Sequencing used immunoSEQ multiplex PCR; TCRdb keeps in-frame clones, though not all of them. The table records over a million clones, roughly 74% of them present only once. The healthy adult donors were HIV-negative and reported no recent acute infections or vaccinations. The TCR originated in a man aged 18 to 30 in good health. Some clones in this sample may be carry-over from other donors' samples. V and J are TRBV6-5 and TRBJ1-5; D is undetermined. The sample consisted of memory CD4+ T cells from PBMCs. Noted subset: CD45RA-negative fraction. The CDR3, as DNA: TGTGCCAGCAGGCCCCGGGGAGGCAATCAGCCCCAGCATTTT. This gives the protein CASRPRGGNQPQHF.